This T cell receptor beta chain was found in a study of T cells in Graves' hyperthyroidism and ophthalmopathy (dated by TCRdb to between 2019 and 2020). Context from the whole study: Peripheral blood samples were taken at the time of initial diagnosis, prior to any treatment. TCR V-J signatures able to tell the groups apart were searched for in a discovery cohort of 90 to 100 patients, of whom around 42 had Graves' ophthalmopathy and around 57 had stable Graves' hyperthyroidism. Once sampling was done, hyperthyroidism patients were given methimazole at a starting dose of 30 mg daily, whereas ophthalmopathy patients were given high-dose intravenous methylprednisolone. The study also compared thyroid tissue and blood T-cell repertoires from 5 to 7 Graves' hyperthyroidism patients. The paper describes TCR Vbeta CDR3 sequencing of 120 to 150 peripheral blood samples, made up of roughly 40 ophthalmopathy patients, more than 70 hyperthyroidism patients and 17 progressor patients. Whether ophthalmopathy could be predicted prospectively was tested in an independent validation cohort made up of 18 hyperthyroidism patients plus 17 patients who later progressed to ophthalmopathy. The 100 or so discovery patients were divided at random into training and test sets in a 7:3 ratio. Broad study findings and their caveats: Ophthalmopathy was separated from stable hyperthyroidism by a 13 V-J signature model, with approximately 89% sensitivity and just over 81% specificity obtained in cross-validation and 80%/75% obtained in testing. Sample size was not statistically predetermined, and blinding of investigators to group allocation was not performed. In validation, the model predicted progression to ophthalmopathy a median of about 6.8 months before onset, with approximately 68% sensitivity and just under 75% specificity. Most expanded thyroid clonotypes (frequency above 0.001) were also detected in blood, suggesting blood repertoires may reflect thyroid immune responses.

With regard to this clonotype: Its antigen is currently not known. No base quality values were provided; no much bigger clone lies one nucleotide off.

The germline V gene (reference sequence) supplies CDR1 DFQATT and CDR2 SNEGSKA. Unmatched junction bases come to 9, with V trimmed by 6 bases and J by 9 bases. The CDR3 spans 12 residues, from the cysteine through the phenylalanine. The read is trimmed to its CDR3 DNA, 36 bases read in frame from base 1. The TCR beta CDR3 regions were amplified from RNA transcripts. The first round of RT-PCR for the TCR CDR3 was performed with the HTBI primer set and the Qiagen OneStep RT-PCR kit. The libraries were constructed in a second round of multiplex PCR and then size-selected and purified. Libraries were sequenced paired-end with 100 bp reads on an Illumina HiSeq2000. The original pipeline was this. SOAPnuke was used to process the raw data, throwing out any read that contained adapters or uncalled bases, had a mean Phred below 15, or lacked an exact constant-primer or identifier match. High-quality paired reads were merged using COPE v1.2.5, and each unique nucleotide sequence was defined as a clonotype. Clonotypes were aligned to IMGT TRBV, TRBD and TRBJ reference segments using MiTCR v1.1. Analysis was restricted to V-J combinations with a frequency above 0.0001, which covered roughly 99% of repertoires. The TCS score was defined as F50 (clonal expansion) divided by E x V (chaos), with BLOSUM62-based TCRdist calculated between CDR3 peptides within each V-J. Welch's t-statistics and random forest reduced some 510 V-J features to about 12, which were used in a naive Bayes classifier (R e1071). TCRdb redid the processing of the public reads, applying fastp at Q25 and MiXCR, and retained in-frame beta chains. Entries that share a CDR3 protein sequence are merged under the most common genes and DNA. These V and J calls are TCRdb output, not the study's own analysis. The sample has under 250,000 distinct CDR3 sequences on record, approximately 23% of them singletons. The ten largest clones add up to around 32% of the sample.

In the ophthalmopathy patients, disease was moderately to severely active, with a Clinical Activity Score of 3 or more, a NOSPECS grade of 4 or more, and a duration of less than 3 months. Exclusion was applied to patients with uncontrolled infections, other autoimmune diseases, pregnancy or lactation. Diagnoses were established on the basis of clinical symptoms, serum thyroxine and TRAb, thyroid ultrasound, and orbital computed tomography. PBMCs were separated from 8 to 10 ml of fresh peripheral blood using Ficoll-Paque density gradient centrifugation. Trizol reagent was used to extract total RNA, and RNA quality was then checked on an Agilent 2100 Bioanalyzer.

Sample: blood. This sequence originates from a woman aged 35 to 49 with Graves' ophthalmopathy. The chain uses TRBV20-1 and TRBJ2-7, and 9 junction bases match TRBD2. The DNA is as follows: TGCAGTGCCCGGGGACTAGCCCTTCTGCAGTACTTC. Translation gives CSARGLALLQYF.